These 2 T cell receptor beta chains came from one sample sequenced in a study of T cell repertoires in cytomegalovirus infection. TCRdb used MiXCR to reprocess the reads, holding one entry per CDR3 protein. The sample consists of roughly 920,000 distinct CDR3 sequences, 30% to 40% of them appearing once. Antigen specificity for these receptors is unknown. Sequenced material: cultured CD8+ T cells from PBMCs, taken from culture after CMV antigen stimulation. Receptors were obtained from a human donor in good health (CMV status not recorded). Some clones in this sample may be carry-over from other donors' samples.

As DNA, the CDR3 is TGTGCCAGCAGCTTGGCCGAGGGGATCCAGCCCCAGCATTTT. This sequence encodes CASSLAEGIQPQHF. The chain combines TRBV5-6 with TRBJ1-5; perhaps TRBD1 as D (5 bases). From germline, CDR1 is SGHDT and CDR2 YYEEEE. This CDR3 comprises 14 residues. V lost 0 bases, J lost 7 bases, and 11 bases lay in between. Filled out from reference TRBV5-6 and TRBJ1-5, the complete variable domain reads DAGVTQSPTHLIKTRGQQVTLRCSPKSGHDTVSWYQQALGQGPQFIFQYYEEEERQRGNFPDRFSGHQFPNYSSELNVNALLLGDSALYLCASSLAEGIQPQHFGDGTRLSIL.

In its sample, this clonotype was seen a few times. The chain uses TRBV7-4 and TRBJ2-7; perhaps TRBD1 as D (8 bases). Trimming left V 5 bases short and J 7 bases short, with 18 bases between. CDR1 and CDR2 from the germline V gene are SGHVT and SQSDAQ. This CDR3 comprises 14 residues. CDR3 coding DNA: TGTGCCAGCAGCCACGGGGGGACAGGCACTGAGCAGTACGTC. This translates into CASSHGGTGTEQYV.